This TCR beta chain is from a study of T cell changes during pregnancy in multiple sclerosis. Assay: immunoSEQ multiplex PCR; the TCRdb copy retains only in-frame clones and omits some. The profile shows roughly 40,000 clones, 85% to 95% of them singletons. This receptor was identified in a female donor with multiple sclerosis, enrolled in a pregnancy study. The specimen was CD4+ T cells from peripheral blood mononuclear cells, collected after pregnancy.

The CDR3 reads CASSVEVSGAREQYF. Here the CDR3 DNA reads TGTGCCAGCAGCGTAGAAGTTAGCGGGGCGAGGGAGCAGTACTTC. The V gene is TRBV9, the J gene TRBJ2-7; 8 bases are a match to TRBD2. Germline-derived CDR1 and CDR2 are SGDLS and YYNGEE. The CDR3 is 15 amino acids. The V segment lost 0 bases and the J segment 7 bases; nucleotides outside the gene matches: 9.